A single sample gave rise to the 9 T cell receptor beta chains below, sequenced in a study of CD8+ T cells in alopecia areata. Pooled cutaneous lymph node cells were sorted using CD4, CD8alpha, NKG2D, NKG2ACE and other markers. Extracted from the samples, RNA was reverse transcribed into cDNA to serve as the sequencing template. This table comes from immunoSEQ multiplex PCR, and its TCRdb copy is limited to in-frame clones, with some not included. This sample has 270,000 or so clones and no singletons, with less than 1.5% in the ten largest. The material sequenced was CD4+ T cells sorted from a lymph node. The receptors shown here come from a C3H/HeJ mouse with alopecia areata. MHC haplotype here: H2-k.

As regards this clone: Mouse germline and gene names are used. The DNA ends 4 residues before the CDR3 does, and the rest of the CDR3 is filled in from the germline J gene. The chain has TRBV5 and TRBJ2-5; the D gene is possibly TRBD1 (6 bases). Germline CDR1 and CDR2: LGHNA and YNLKQL (reference sequence). The V gene lost 0 bases and the J gene lost 0 bases, with 10 bases spanning the gap. This CDR3 is 16 amino acids long. The CDR3 spells CASSQDRGINQDTQYF. The sequenced part of the CDR3 DNA is TGTGCCAGCAGCCAAGACAGGGGTATTAACCAAGAC.

In this sample, this clone turned up a few times. Mouse names are used for the genes. The sequence runs out 4 residues before the end of the CDR3; the remainder is reconstructed from the germline J gene. The chain uses TRBV17 and TRBJ2-7; 9 bases are a match to TRBD1. The germline V gene has CDR1 MNHDT and CDR2 YYDKIL. The CDR3 is made up of 13 amino acids. CDR3 DNA (partial): TGTGCTAGCAGTAGAGGGGACAGGGAT. As protein: CASSRGDRD. The whole CDR3 reads CASSRGDRDEQYF.

About this clone itself: Mouse gene names and germline throughout. The sequence runs out 3 residues before the end of the CDR3; the remainder is reconstructed from the germline J gene. This sequence joins TRBV13-2 and TRBJ1-6; maybe TRBD1 (5 bases). TRBJ1-6 is designated an ORF whose function remains uncertain. V lost 5 bases and J 3 bases, leaving 9 bases between the germline ends. Germline V gene data show CDR1 as NNHNN and CDR2 as SYGAGS (reference sequence). The CDR3 runs 14 residues. The CDR3 loop reads CASGPGFYNSPLYF. Incomplete CDR3 DNA: TGTGCCAGCGGGCCAGGGTTCTATAATTCGCCC.

Details on this clone: Any gene name here is a mouse gene name. The CDR3 end lies 4 residues beyond the end of the read and is filled in from the germline J gene. Distinct nucleotide sequences in the sample also encode this CDR3. This sequence joins TRBV1 and TRBJ2-3; 9 bases line up with TRBD1. Germline CDR1 NSQYPW, CDR2 LRSPGD (reference sequence). J lost 0 bases, V lost 3 bases, and 4 bases had no gene match. There are 16 residues in the CDR3. Incomplete CDR3 DNA: TGCACCTGCAGTGCTCCGGGACAGGGTAGTGCAGAA. Translated, it gives CTCSAPGQGSAE. The whole CDR3 reads CTCSAPGQGSAETLYF.

This clone showed up just a few times. Genes and germline come from the mouse. The sequence runs out 4 residues before the end of the CDR3; the remainder is reconstructed from the germline J gene. The V gene is TRBV13-1, the J gene TRBJ2-1; 9 positions match TRBD1. Trimming cost V 4 bases and J 6 bases; bases outside gene matches: 5. CDR3 size: 14 residues. CDR1 NSHNY and CDR2 SYGAGN come from the germline V gene. This chain's CDR3 is CASSPRDRVAEQFF. CDR3 DNA (partial): TGTGCCAGCAGTCCTCGGGACAGGGTTGCT.

The sample holds a few counts of this clone. Genes here carry mouse names. Coverage ceases 4 residues before the CDR3 finishes, and the germline J gene fills in the end. The same CDR3 also results from other DNA sequences found in this sample. This chain joins TRBV13-2 and TRBJ2-5; 9 bases map to TRBD1. There are 14 residues in the CDR3. Germline V lookup: CDR1 NNHNN, CDR2 SYGAGS (reference sequence). This chain's CDR3 is CASGEGTGRDTQYF. The sequenced CDR3 bases are TGTGCCAGCGGTGAAGGGACAGGGAGAGAC.

As for this clone: Genes here carry mouse names. The DNA ends 4 residues before the CDR3 does, and the rest of the CDR3 is filled in from the germline J gene. Other nucleotide sequences from this sample produce the same CDR3. This sequence joins TRBV19 and TRBJ1-2, with TRBD1 matching over 10 bases. The junction had 1 base not matched to a gene; V was cut back by 7 bases and J by 4 bases. Per germline, CDR1 FNHDT and CDR2 SITEND (reference sequence). The CDR3 sequence is 12 residues long. The covered CDR3 bases are TGTGCCAGCCGGGACAGGGGCTCC. Its protein is CASRDRGS. The full CDR3 protein is CASRDRGSDYTF.

In this sample, this clone turned up a few times. The genes and germline here are from mouse. From the germline J gene comes the end of the CDR3, since the read stops 3 residues before it. The chain recombines TRBV1 with TRBJ1-6; TRBD1 is a possible D gene (6 bases). TRBJ1-6 is noted as an ORF with a role that remains uncertain. The CDR3 runs 16 residues. CDR1 is NSQYPW and CDR2 is LRSPGD in the germline V gene (reference sequence). V dropped 4 bases and J dropped 4 bases, with 14 bases sitting between them. The covered CDR3 bases are TGCACCTGCAGTGGTGGGGGGGGCGGATATAATTCGCCC. Translation: CTCSGGGGGYNSP. The entire CDR3 protein is CTCSGGGGGYNSPLYF.

Turning to this clone: Genes and germline come from the mouse. The observed sequence ends 4 residues before the CDR3 terminus, with the missing tail filled in from the germline J gene. This chain joins TRBV1 and TRBJ2-5; 7 nucleotides line up with TRBD2. The CDR3 extends over 16 amino acids. Germline CDR1 NSQYPW, CDR2 LRSPGD (reference sequence). The CDR3 reads CTCSADWGEDRDTQYF. CDR3 DNA (partial): TGCACCTGCAGTGCAGATTGGGGGGAAGACCGAGAC.